The 25 T cell receptor beta chains given below trace back to one sample, sequenced in a study of Ad26.COV2.S vaccination and SARS-CoV-2 variants. The data were produced by immunoSEQ multiplex PCR, yet TCRdb's version contains in-frame clones alone and is incomplete. Seen here are hundreds of thousands of clones, about nine tenths observed once, and the top ten hold roughly 3.2%. The sample's treatment: some 20 received Ad26.COV2.S at low or high dose, single or two shots; 5 received placebo; per-sample allocation not given. Material that was analyzed had been drawn on day 63 after the first vaccine or placebo injection. The sequences come from peripheral blood, collected in a trial of Ad26.COV2.S vaccine versus placebo. The receptors were gathered from a person aged 18-60 years who received the Ad26.COV2.S COVID-19 vaccine or a placebo.

This clone was seen once. CDR3 DNA: TGCGCCAGCGGGGGGGACGGGAATAATGAAAAACTGTTTTTT. As protein: CASGGDGNNEKLFF. The J gene is TRBJ1-4, the V gene TRBV5-1; the D gene is possibly TRBD1 (5 bases). Per germline, CDR1 SGHRS and CDR2 YFSETQ. The V end lost 7 bases, the J end lost 4 bases, and 14 bases lay between the germline ends. The CDR3 spans 14 residues.

The V and J genes are TRBV29-1 and TRBJ2-1; no clear D. V was shortened by 3 bases and J by 9 bases, with 0 bases between the two germline ends. The germline V gene has CDR1 SQVTM and CDR2 ANQGSEA. This CDR3 spans 8 amino acids. CDR3 sequence reads: CSVDEQFF. Here the CDR3 DNA reads TGCAGCGTTGATGAGCAGTTCTTC.

The CDR3 sequence is CASSRREGNTEAFF. CDR3 in DNA: TGTGCCAGCAGCCGCAGGGAGGGAAACACTGAAGCTTTCTTT. The rearrangement uses TRBV7-9 and TRBJ1-1; perhaps TRBD1 as D (5 bases). This CDR3 has 14 residues. Germline CDR1 SEHNR, CDR2 FQNEAQ (reference sequence). Trimming left V 5 bases short and J 2 bases short, with 12 bases between.

The chain links TRBV2 to TRBJ1-5, with 11 bases matching TRBD1. With V trimmed by 6 bases and J by 0 bases, 7 bases remained unmatched. This CDR3 comprises 17 residues. Germline loops: CDR1 SNHLY, CDR2 FYNNEI. This chain's CDR3 is CASRFGTGGHSNQPQHF. CDR3 DNA: TGTGCCAGCAGATTTGGGACAGGGGGTCATAGCAATCAGCCCCAGCATTTT.

The chain joins TRBV5-1 to TRBJ2-7; D is perhaps TRBD2 (6 bases). Trimming pared 4 bases from V and 3 bases from J, leaving 17 bases between. This CDR3 comprises 15 residues. Germline-derived CDR1 and CDR2 are SGHRS and YFSETQ. The CDR3 DNA is TGCGCCAGCAGCGTTCCCCGGGGTAGCGGCTACGAGCAGTACTTC. Protein product: CASSVPRGSGYEQYF.

The CDR3 spells CASSIRKAGEAFF. CDR3 DNA: TGTGCCAGTAGTATACGCAAAGCGGGCGAAGCTTTCTTT. This chain links TRBV19 with TRBJ1-1; D ambiguous. The CDR3 is 13 residues long. The V gene lost 2 bases and the J gene lost 8 bases, with 12 bases spanning the gap. Germline values: CDR1 LNHDA, CDR2 SQIVND (reference sequence).

The chain is built from TRBV4-3 and TRBJ2-2; 12 nucleotides agree with TRBD2. The CDR3 has 22 amino acids. Germline assignment: CDR1 LGHNA and CDR2 YSLEER. V lost 3 bases, J lost 1 base, and 18 bases stayed unmatched. This CDR3 reads CASSQTGLILAGGPKNTGELFF. The CDR3 bases are TGCGCCAGCAGCCAGACAGGACTCATACTAGCGGGGGGCCCCAAGAACACCGGGGAGCTGTTTTTT.

The chain employs TRBV25-1 and TRBJ2-6; 8 bases line up with TRBD1. Germline V gene lookup returns CDR1 MGHDK and CDR2 SYGVNS. The CDR3 spans 14 residues. With V trimmed by 7 bases and J by 2 bases, 1 base remained unmatched. The CDR3 DNA is TGTGCCAGCAAACAGGGGGCTGGGGCCAACGTCCTGACTTTC. The encoded protein is CASKQGAGANVLTF.

The CDR3 DNA sequence: TGTGCCAGCTCACCACCAACGGGGGGAGAGACCCAGTACTTC. Encoded protein: CASSPPTGGETQYF. The chain has TRBV18 and TRBJ2-5, with 7 positions matching TRBD2. The CDR3 is made up of 14 amino acids. The V gene end was trimmed by 0 bases and the J gene end by 4 bases; junction bases not matched to a gene: 2. CDR1 and CDR2 from the germline V gene are KGHSH and LQKENI. Looking up the rest from reference TRBV18 and TRBJ2-5 gives the full variable domain: NAGVMQNPRHLVRRRGQEARLRCSPMKGHSHVYWYRQLPEEGLKFMVYLQKENIIDESGMPKERFSAEFPKEGPSILRIQQVVRGDSAAYFCASSPPTGGETQYFGPGTRLLVL.

The chain uses TRBV6-5 and TRBJ1-2; a weak D match, TRBD1 (6 bases). Germline-derived CDR1 and CDR2 are MNHEY and SVGAGI. Trimming shortened V by 6 bases and J by 6 bases, and 20 bases separated the two germline ends. The CDR3 is 15 residues long. The CDR3 reads CASSPNRGGENGYTF. The CDR3 coding sequence is TGTGCCAGCAGCCCGAACCGGGGGGGCGAGAATGGCTACACCTTC.

The CDR3: CASSSGVFSYEQYF. In DNA form, the CDR3 reads TGTGCCAGTAGTTCAGGGGTGTTCTCCTACGAGCAGTACTTC. This chain connects TRBV19 to TRBJ2-7, with D perhaps TRBD1 (6 bases). The V and J ends lost 5 bases and 0 bases respectively, with 11 bases between them. The germline gives CDR1 LNHDA, CDR2 SQIVND (reference sequence). The CDR3 length is 14 residues.

The J gene is TRBJ1-5, the V gene TRBV18; possible D gene TRBD1, 6 bases. Trimming stripped 5 bases from V and 6 bases from J, with 23 bases between. The CDR3 runs 17 residues. CDR1 KGHSH and CDR2 LQKENI come from the germline V gene. The CDR3 nucleotides are TGTGCCAGCTCATCGAACACAGGGACTGCCCGTAGTCAGCCCCAGCATTTT. This codes for CASSSNTGTARSQPQHF.

The chain employs TRBV7-3 and TRBJ2-3, with 8 positions matching TRBD2. Germline CDR1 is SGHTA and CDR2 is FQGTGA. The CDR3 spans 15 residues. V lost 3 bases to trimming and J lost 2 bases; unmatched junction nucleotides: 4. The CDR3 reads CASSFGLATTDTQYF. DNA for the CDR3: TGTGCCAGCAGCTTCGGACTAGCTACCACAGATACGCAGTATTTT.

The rearrangement joins TRBV6-5 to TRBJ2-1; the D gene is possibly TRBD2 (6 bases). Trimming shortened V by 6 bases and J by 4 bases, and 16 bases separated the two germline ends. The CDR3 has 15 residues. CDR1 and CDR2 from the germline V gene are MNHEY and SVGAGI. This CDR3 is CASRRRAGTYNEQFF. CDR3 bases: TGTGCCAGCAGGAGAAGGGCAGGGACTTACAATGAGCAGTTCTTC.

The rearrangement links TRBV7-6 to TRBJ2-1; the match to TRBD2 covers 8 bases. The germline V gene has CDR1 SGHVS and CDR2 FNYEAQ. This CDR3 is 15 amino acids long. V was pared by 5 bases and J by 8 bases, with 11 bases of the junction left unmatched. CDR3 DNA sequence: TGTGCCAGCAGCCACTTCGGGGGGGCATTGGATGAGCAGTTCTTC. It is translated as CASSHFGGALDEQFF.

This clone appeared a single time. The chain is built from TRBV3-1 (or the pseudogene TRBV3-2) and TRBJ2-2; the D is unclear. The germline V gene has CDR1 LGHDT and CDR2 YNNKEL (reference sequence). The CDR3 has 14 amino acids. The V gene lost 5 bases and the J gene lost 8 bases, with 15 bases spanning the gap. The CDR3 DNA sequence: TGTGCCAGCAGCTCCGAGGCTGTGGCGGGGGAGCTGTTTTTT. Encoded protein: CASSSEAVAGELFF.

The chain joins TRBV10-3 to TRBJ1-6, with TRBD1 as a possible D gene (5 bases). Trimming took 2 bases from V and 7 from J, leaving 12 bases between them. The CDR3 has 15 residues. The germline CDR1 and CDR2 sequences are ENHRY and SYGVKD. CDR3 bases: TGTGCCATCAGTGAGGAAAGGCAGGGAAATTCACCCCTCCACTTT. Its protein product is CAISEERQGNSPLHF.

This chain joins TRBV30 and TRBJ1-4, with 7 bases fitting TRBD1. J gave up 6 bases and V 0 bases, and 4 bases lay outside the gene matches. CDR1 GTSNPN and CDR2 SVGIG come from the germline V gene (reference sequence). This CDR3 comprises 14 residues. In nucleotides, the CDR3 is TGTGCCTGGAGTGTAGGGGACAGCGATGAAAAACTGTTTTTT. Translating gives CAWSVGDSDEKLFF.

The rearrangement joins TRBV13 to TRBJ2-7; no clear D gene. The CDR3 runs 12 residues. Per the germline V gene, CDR1 is PRHDT and CDR2 is FYEKMQ (reference sequence). Trimming took 0 bases from V and 7 from J, leaving 7 bases between them. In nucleotides, the CDR3 is TGTGCCAGCAGCTTAGGCGCCGGGGAGCAGTACTTC. Translated: CASSLGAGEQYF.

This chain joins TRBV11-2 and TRBJ2-1, with 8 bases lining up with TRBD2. CDR1 and CDR2 (germline): SGHAT, FQNNGV. This CDR3 is built from 16 residues. Trimming cost V 3 bases and J 3 bases; bases outside gene matches: 7. The CDR3 DNA follows: TGTGCCAGCAGCTTGAGGGCGGGGGGCTACTACAATGAGCAGTTCTTC. It encodes CASSLRAGGYYNEQFF.

The gene calls are TRBV7-3 and TRBJ2-2, with TRBD2 matching 7 bases. Germline CDR1 SGHTA, CDR2 FQGTGA. V trimming: 5 bases; J trimming: 4 bases; junction bases outside the gene matches: 4. This CDR3 has 14 residues. The CDR3 loop is CASSPGGSTGELFF. The CDR3 region has the DNA TGTGCCAGCAGCCCCGGGGGGTCCACCGGGGAGCTGTTTTTT.

This chain connects TRBV4-1 to TRBJ2-1, with 7 positions matching TRBD1. The germline V gene encodes CDR1 MGHRA and CDR2 YSYEKL. The V segment lost 0 bases and the J segment 11 bases; nucleotides outside the gene matches: 4. The CDR3 length is 13 residues. CDR3 bases: TGCGCCAGCAGCCAAGACTACAGGGGAAAGCAGTTCTTC. Amino acid sequence: CASSQDYRGKQFF.

This chain joins TRBV4-1 and TRBJ1-1, with TRBD1 as a possible D gene (5 bases). Between the trimmed V and J ends, which lost 1 base and 6 bases, there was a span of 9 bases. Looked up from germline, CDR1 is MGHRA and CDR2 is YSYEKL. The CDR3 has 13 amino acids. The CDR3 sequence: CASSQARQPEAFF. The DNA of the CDR3 is TGCGCCAGCAGCCAAGCCCGACAGCCTGAAGCTTTCTTT.

This rearrangement joins TRBV3-1 (or the pseudogene TRBV3-2) to TRBJ2-2; D tentatively fits TRBD1 or TRBD2 (7 bases each). CDR1 LGHDT and CDR2 YNNKEL come from the germline V gene (reference sequence). Trimming removed 9 bases from V and 7 bases from J, with 15 bases in between. CDR3 length equals 13 residues. The chain's CDR3 is CASSQGGFGELFF. The CDR3 nucleotides read TGTGCCAGTAGTCAGGGGGGGTTCGGGGAGCTGTTTTTT.

In nucleotides, the CDR3 is TGTGCCAGCAGGGGGCTAGCGGGGGGGGCGAACACCGGGGAGCTGTTTTTT. This gives the protein CASRGLAGGANTGELFF. This chain joins TRBV27 and TRBJ2-2; 12 bases fit TRBD2. Trimming at V came to 6 bases and at J to 0 bases, leaving 5 bases not matched to a gene. Germline CDR1 reads MNHEY; CDR2 reads SMNVEV (reference sequence). The CDR3 is made up of 17 amino acids.